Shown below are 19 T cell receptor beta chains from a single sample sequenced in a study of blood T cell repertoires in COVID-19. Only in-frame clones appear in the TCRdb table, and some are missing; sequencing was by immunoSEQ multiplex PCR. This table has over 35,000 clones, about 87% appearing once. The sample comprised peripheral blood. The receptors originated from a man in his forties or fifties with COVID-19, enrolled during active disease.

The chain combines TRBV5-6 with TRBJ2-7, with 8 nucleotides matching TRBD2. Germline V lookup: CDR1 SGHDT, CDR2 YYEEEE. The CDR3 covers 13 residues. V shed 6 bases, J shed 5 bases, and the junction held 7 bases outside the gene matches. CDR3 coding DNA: TGTGCCAGCACCTCCGGACTAGCAGACGAGCAGTACTTC. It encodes CASTSGLADEQYF.

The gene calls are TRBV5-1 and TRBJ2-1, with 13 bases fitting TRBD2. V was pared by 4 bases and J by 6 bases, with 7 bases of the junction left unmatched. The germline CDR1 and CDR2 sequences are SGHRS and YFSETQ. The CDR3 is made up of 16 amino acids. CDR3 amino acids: CASSQTSGGAVNEQFF. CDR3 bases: TGCGCCAGCAGCCAAACTAGCGGGGGGGCCGTCAATGAGCAGTTCTTC.

Written as DNA, the CDR3 is TGCGCCAGCAGCCAAGAAGGTCCTGGCGTCACAGGCTACAATGAGCAGTTCTTC. It translates to CASSQEGPGVTGYNEQFF. The chain joins TRBV4-1 to TRBJ2-1, with TRBD1 as a possible D gene (5 bases). The germline V and J ends were trimmed by 0 bases and 3 bases, with 18 bases remaining between them. CDR1 and CDR2 (germline): MGHRA, YSYEKL. This CDR3 contains 18 residues.

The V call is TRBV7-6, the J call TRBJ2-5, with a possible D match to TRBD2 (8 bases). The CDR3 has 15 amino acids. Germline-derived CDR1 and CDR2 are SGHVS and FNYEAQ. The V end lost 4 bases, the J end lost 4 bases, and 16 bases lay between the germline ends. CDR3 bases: TGTGCCAGCAGCTCCGAGGGGGCGGGGGGAGAGACCCAGTACTTC. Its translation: CASSSEGAGGETQYF.

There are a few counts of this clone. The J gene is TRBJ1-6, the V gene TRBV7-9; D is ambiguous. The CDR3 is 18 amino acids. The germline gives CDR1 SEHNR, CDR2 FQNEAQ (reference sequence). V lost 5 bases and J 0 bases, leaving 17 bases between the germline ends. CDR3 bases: TGTGCCAGCAGCCCTAGTGGGTCCCTGAGCTCCTATAATTCACCCCTCCACTTT. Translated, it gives CASSPSGSLSSYNSPLHF. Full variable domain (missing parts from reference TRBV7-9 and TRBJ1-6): DTGVSQNPRHKITKRGQNVTFRCDPISEHNRLYWYRQTLGQGPEFLTYFQNEAQLEKSRLLSDRFSAERPKGSFSTLEIQRTEQGDSAMYLCASSPSGSLSSYNSPLHFGNGTRLTVT.

CDR3 region: CASRKQTDGYTF. The CDR3 DNA is TGTGCCAGCAGGAAACAAACAGATGGCTACACCTTC. This chain joins TRBV6-6 and TRBJ1-2; the D is unclear. CDR1 is MNHNY, CDR2 SVGAGI, per germline (reference sequence). The length of the CDR3 is 12 residues. The V end was cut by 6 bases, the J end by 6 bases, with 11 bases between.

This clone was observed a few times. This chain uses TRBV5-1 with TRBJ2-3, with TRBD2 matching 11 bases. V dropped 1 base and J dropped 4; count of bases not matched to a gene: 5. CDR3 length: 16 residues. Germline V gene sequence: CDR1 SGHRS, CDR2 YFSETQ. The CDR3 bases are TGCGCCAGCAGCTTGCAGGCTAGCGGGGGGTCAGATACGCAGTATTTT. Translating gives CASSLQASGGSDTQYF.

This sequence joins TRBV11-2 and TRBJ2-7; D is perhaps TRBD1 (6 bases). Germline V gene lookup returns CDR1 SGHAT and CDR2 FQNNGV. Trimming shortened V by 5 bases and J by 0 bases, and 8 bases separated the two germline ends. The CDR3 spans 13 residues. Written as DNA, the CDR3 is TGTGCCAGCAGCCGGACAGACTCCTACGAGCAGTACTTC. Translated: CASSRTDSYEQYF.

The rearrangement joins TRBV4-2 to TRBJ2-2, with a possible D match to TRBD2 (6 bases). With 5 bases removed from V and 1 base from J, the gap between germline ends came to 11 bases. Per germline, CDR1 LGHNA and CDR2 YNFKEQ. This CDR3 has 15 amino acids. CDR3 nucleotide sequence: TGTGCCAGCAGCTCCGGGACTCAGAACACCGGGGAGCTGTTTTTT. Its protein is CASSSGTQNTGELFF.

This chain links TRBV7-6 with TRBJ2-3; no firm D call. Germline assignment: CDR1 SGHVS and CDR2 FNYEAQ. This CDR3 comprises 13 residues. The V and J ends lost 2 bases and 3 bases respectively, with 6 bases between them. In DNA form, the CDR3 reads TGTGCCAGCAGCTTAACATGGACAGATACGCAGTATTTT. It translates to CASSLTWTDTQYF. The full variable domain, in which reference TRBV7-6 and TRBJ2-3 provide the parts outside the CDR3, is GAGVSQSPRYKVTKRGQDVALRCDPISGHVSLYWYRQALGQGPEFLTYFNYEAQQDKSGLPNDRFSAERPEGSISTLTIQRTEQRDSAMYRCASSLTWTDTQYFGPGTRLTVL.

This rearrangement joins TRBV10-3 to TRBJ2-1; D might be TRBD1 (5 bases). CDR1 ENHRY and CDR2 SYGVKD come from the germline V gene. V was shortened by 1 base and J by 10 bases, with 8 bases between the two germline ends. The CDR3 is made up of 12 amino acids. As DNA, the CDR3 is TGTGCCATCAGTGAGTGGCAGGGAGAGCAGTTCTTC. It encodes CAISEWQGEQFF.

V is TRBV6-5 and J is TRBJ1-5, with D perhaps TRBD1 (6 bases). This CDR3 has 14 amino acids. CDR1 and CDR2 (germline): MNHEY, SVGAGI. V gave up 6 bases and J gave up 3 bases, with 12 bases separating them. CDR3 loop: CASRPTGPNQPQHF. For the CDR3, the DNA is TGTGCCAGCAGGCCGACAGGACCCAATCAGCCCCAGCATTTT.

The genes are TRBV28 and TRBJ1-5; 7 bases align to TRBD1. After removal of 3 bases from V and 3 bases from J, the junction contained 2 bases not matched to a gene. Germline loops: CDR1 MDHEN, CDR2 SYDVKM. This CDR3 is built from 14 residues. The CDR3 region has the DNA TGTGCCAGCAGTTTGGGACAGCTCAATCAGCCCCAGCATTTT. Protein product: CASSLGQLNQPQHF.

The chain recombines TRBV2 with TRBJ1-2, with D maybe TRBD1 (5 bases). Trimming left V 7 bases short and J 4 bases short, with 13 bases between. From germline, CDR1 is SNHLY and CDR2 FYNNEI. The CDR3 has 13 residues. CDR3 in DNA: TGTGCCAGCAAGAACGACGGGGGCTATGGCTACACCTTC. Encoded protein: CASKNDGGYGYTF.

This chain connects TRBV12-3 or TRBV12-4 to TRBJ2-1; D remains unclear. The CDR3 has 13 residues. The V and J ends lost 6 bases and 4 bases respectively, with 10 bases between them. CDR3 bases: TGTGCCAGCAGCTACTCGGGTTACAATGAGCAGTTCTTC. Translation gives CASSYSGYNEQFF.

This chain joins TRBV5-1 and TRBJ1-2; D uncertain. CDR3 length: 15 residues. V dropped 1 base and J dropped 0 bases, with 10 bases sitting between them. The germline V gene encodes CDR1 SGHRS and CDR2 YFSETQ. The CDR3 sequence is CASSLTQTTNYGYTF. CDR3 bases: TGCGCCAGCAGCTTGACCCAGACAACTAACTATGGCTACACCTTC.

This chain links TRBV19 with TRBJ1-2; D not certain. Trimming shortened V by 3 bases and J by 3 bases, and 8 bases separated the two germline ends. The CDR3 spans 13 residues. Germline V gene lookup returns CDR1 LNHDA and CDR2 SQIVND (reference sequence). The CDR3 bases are TGTGCCAGTAGTATTTTCCAGGACTATGGCTACACCTTC. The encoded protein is CASSIFQDYGYTF.

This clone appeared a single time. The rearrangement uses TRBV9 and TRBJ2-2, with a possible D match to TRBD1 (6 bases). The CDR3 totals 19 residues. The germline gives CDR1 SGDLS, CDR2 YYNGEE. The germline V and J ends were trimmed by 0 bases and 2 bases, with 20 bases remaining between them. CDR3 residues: CASSVERLEAGENTGELFF. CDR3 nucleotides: TGTGCCAGCAGCGTAGAACGTCTAGAGGCAGGGGAAAACACCGGGGAGCTGTTTTTT. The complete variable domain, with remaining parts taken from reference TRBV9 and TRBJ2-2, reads DSGVTQTPKHLITATGQRVTLRCSPRSGDLSVYWYQQSLDQGLQFLIQYYNGEERAKGNILERFSAQQFPDLHSELNLSSLELGDSALYFCASSVERLEAGENTGELFFGEGSRLTVL.

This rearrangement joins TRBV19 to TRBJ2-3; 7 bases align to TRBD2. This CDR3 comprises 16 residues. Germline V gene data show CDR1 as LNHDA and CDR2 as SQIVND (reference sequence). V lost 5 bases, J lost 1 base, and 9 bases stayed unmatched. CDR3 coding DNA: TGTGCCAGTAGTCCCCTCGCCCGGGAGGGCACAGATACGCAGTATTTT. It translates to CASSPLAREGTDTQYF.